This T cell receptor beta chain stems from a study of blood T cell repertoires in COVID-19. On the study more broadly: The analysed material was cDNA or gDNA that came from T cells, B-cell-depleted T cells, or PBMCs.

Germline V gene data show CDR1 as LNHDA and CDR2 as SQIVND (reference sequence). Trimming pared 10 bases from V and 1 base from J, leaving 22 bases between. The CDR3 contains 16 residues. Donors were grouped by their self-reported clinical history. In the authors' workflow: Estimated nucleated cell counts came from reference gene primer amplification. Sequencing was performed with immunoSEQ multiplex PCR; in TCRdb, only in-frame clones are kept and a portion is missing. V, J and clone size reflect that table, while D and trimming were determined from the DNA. The table records some 150,000 clones, 80% to 85% of them present only once.

The chain joins TRBV19 to TRBJ1-1; D possibly corresponds to TRBD1 (6 bases). The sample consisted of PBMCs or T cells enriched from blood (not recorded which). The clonotype comes from a woman aged 45-60 years who had been exposed to COVID-19. The CDR3 region has the DNA TGTGCCACCACCAGGGGAGCGAGGGGCTGGAACACTGAAGCTTTCTTT. This gives the protein CATTRGARGWNTEAFF. Together with reference TRBV19 and TRBJ1-1, the CDR3 gives the full variable domain: DGGITQSPKYLFRKEGQNVTLSCEQNLNHDAMYWYRQDPGQGLRLIYYSQIVNDFQKGDIAEGYSVSREKKESFPLTVTSAQKNPTAFYLCATTRGARGWNTEAFFGQGTRLTVV.